The clone carrying this T cell receptor (beta chain) was seen more than once but under ten times. The entry originates in a study of human T cells and chemical hapten exposure. Study-wide background: A roughly 2 cm by roughly 2 cm inner upper arm patch received 2% DPC for sensitization.

From the RACE reads, TCRdb called clonotypes with MiXCR, one entry per CDR3 protein. This repertoire shows tens of thousands of distinct CDR3 sequences, more than 9.5% found once; its top ten account for more than 2%. Time point noted: patch test 2, 6 weeks after DPC sensitization. Treatment described: therapeutic diphenylcyclopropenone sensitization with weekly scalp DPC. V shed 5 bases, J shed 7 bases, and the junction held 5 bases outside the gene matches. This CDR3 has 13 residues. Germline values: CDR1 SGHVS, CDR2 FQNEAQ. The receptor comes from a man aged 40-50 years with alopecia areata. Some clones in this sample may be carry-over from other donors' samples. Sample: whole blood, taken in connection with sensitization to the hapten diphenylcyclopropenone (DPC). The rearrangement links TRBV7-8 to TRBJ1-1; 9 bases align to TRBD1. CDR3 bases: TGTGCCAGCAGCGTAGGACAGGGGTTTGAAGCTTTCTTT. Translated, it gives CASSVGQGFEAFF.